The 32 T cell receptor beta chains given below trace back to one sample, sequenced in a study of CD8 T cells in Susac syndrome. Reverse transcription of about 0.45 to 1 ug RNA was carried out with random hexamers. Each CDR3 protein is one row after TCRdb ran MiXCR on the immunoSEQ multiplex PCR reads. The sample shows some 150,000 distinct CDR3 sequences, 90% to 95% of them seen only once. Sequencing used CD4+ T cells from PBMCs. These receptors originate from a human donor with Susac syndrome.

This rearrangement joins TRBV18 to TRBJ1-4; D remains ambiguous. Germline assignment: CDR1 KGHSH and CDR2 LQKENI. Trimming left V 2 bases short and J 5 bases short, with 6 bases between. This CDR3 has 13 residues. The CDR3, as DNA: TGTGCCAGCTCACCATCAGGCAATGAAAAACTGTTTTTT. This gives the protein CASSPSGNEKLFF.

The chain carries TRBV25-1 and TRBJ2-1; 13 bases fit TRBD2. Germline CDR1 reads MGHDK; CDR2 reads SYGVNS. CDR3 length: 13 residues. V was pared by 6 bases and J by 10 bases, with 3 bases of the junction left unmatched. The CDR3 region has the DNA TGTGCCAGCAGACCGGGACTAGCGGGGGAGCAGTTCTTC. It is translated as CASRPGLAGEQFF. Full variable domain (missing parts from reference TRBV25-1 and TRBJ2-1): EADIYQTPRYLVIGTGKKITLECSQTMGHDKMYWYQQDPGMELHLIHYSYGVNSTEKGDLSSESTVSRIRTEHFPLTLESARPSHTSQYLCASRPGLAGEQFFGPGTRLTVL.

This sequence joins TRBV9 and TRBJ2-1; a weak D match, TRBD2 (5 bases). The V end lost 0 bases, the J end lost 4 bases, and 11 bases lay between the germline ends. This CDR3 is built from 15 residues. Per the germline V gene, CDR1 is SGDLS and CDR2 is YYNGEE. The CDR3: CASSVGGPAYNEQFF. The CDR3 region has the DNA TGTGCCAGCAGCGTAGGCGGGCCCGCATACAATGAGCAGTTCTTC.

This rearrangement joins TRBV7-2 to TRBJ2-1; either TRBD1 or TRBD2 may fit D (7 bases each). The germline gives CDR1 SGHTA, CDR2 FQGNSA. The CDR3 is 14 amino acids. Trimming took off 1 base at V and 8 bases at J, with 12 bases between the two ends. CDR3: CASSLDSGGDEQFF. For the CDR3, the DNA is TGTGCCAGCAGCTTAGATTCAGGGGGGGATGAGCAGTTCTTC.

The genes are TRBV19 and TRBJ2-3; 9 bases fit TRBD1. This CDR3 spans 15 amino acids. Germline CDR1 LNHDA, CDR2 SQIVND (reference sequence). The J segment lost 0 bases and the V segment lost 3 bases, leaving 1 base of the junction unmatched. In DNA form, the CDR3 reads TGTGCCAGTAGTATTGGGACAGGGAGCACAGATACGCAGTATTTT. Protein: CASSIGTGSTDTQYF.

With respect to this clonotype: An end of the junction does not agree with germline; a read error may underlie this. This chain links TRBV7-2 with TRBJ2-4; a possible D gene is TRBD2 (6 bases). Germline CDR1 SGHTA, CDR2 FQGNSA. The CDR3 loop spans 13 amino acids. The CDR3 is CASSLASGVNGNF. The DNA of the CDR3 is TGTGCCAGCAGCCTAGCGTCGGGGGTCAACGGGAACTTC.

V usage is TRBV19 and J usage is TRBJ1-5, with 8 bases aligning to TRBD1. The length of the CDR3 is 14 residues. After removal of 6 bases from V and 3 bases from J, the junction contained 4 bases not matched to a gene. Germline V CDR1 and CDR2: LNHDA, SQIVND (reference sequence). The CDR3 here is CASRPDRDNQPQHF. The CDR3 coding sequence is TGTGCCAGTAGGCCGGACAGGGACAATCAGCCCCAGCATTTT.

The rearrangement uses TRBV4-3 and TRBJ1-5; D ambiguous. The V and J ends lost 0 bases and 6 bases respectively, with 9 bases between them. The CDR3 extends over 14 amino acids. Germline V gives CDR1 LGHNA, CDR2 YSLEER. As DNA, the CDR3 is TGCGCCAGCAGCCAAGAGCTCTTAGGTCAGCCCCAGCATTTT. It encodes CASSQELLGQPQHF.

The chain uses TRBV12-3 or TRBV12-4 and TRBJ2-7; 8 bases align to TRBD1. J was trimmed by 5 bases and V by 5 bases; bases with no gene match: 5. The CDR3 contains 13 residues. The CDR3 DNA sequence: TGTGCCAGCAGTCTCGGACAGGGCCACGAGCAGTACTTC. This encodes CASSLGQGHEQYF.

J is TRBJ1-1 and V is TRBV7-2; D uncertain. There are 13 residues in the CDR3. V shed 6 bases and J shed 0 bases, with 8 bases lying between them. From germline, CDR1 is SGHTA and CDR2 FQGNSA. CDR3 nucleotides: TGTGCCAGCAGGAAGGTGATGAACACTGAAGCTTTCTTT. Its protein product is CASRKVMNTEAFF.

The chain is built from TRBV7-2 and TRBJ1-1; D gene uncertain. Between the trimmed V and J ends, which lost 6 bases and 9 bases, there was a span of 14 bases. In germline, CDR1 is SGHTA, CDR2 FQGNSA. The CDR3 is 12 residues long. CDR3 bases: TGTGCCAGCAGTCTAACGAGGGAAAAAGCTTTCTTT. Translated: CASSLTREKAFF.

V gene TRBV18 combines with J gene TRBJ1-6; weak D call: TRBD1 (5 bases). CDR1 is KGHSH and CDR2 is LQKENI in the germline V gene. This CDR3 contains 14 residues. Trimming took 6 bases from V and 5 from J, leaving 11 bases between them. Written as DNA, the CDR3 is TGTGCCAGCTCCAGGGATAACAATAATTCACCCCTCCACTTT. This sequence encodes CASSRDNNNSPLHF.

The J gene is TRBJ2-3, the V gene TRBV5-1; 7 bases match TRBD1. V lost 0 bases to trimming and J lost 1 base; unmatched junction nucleotides: 5. CDR3 length: 16 residues. Germline V gene lookup returns CDR1 SGHRS and CDR2 YFSETQ. The CDR3 DNA reads TGCGCCAGCAGCTTGGAAGGGGGCCGGGGCACAGATACGCAGTATTTT. This translates into CASSLEGGRGTDTQYF.

The CDR3 region is CASSPLQGGQPQHF. CDR3 DNA sequence: TGCGCCAGCAGCCCTTTACAGGGAGGTCAGCCCCAGCATTTT. The rearrangement joins TRBV5-1 to TRBJ1-5; perhaps TRBD1 as D (6 bases). CDR1 is SGHRS and CDR2 is YFSETQ in the germline V gene. This CDR3 contains 14 residues. Trimming stripped 4 bases from V and 6 bases from J, with 14 bases between.

This clonotype has just one count. The genes are TRBV20-1 and TRBJ1-2; TRBD1 is a possible D gene (6 bases). The CDR3 is 14 amino acids. Trimming pared 0 bases from V and 4 bases from J, leaving 12 bases between. Germline V CDR1 and CDR2: DFQATT, SNEGSKA (reference sequence). This chain's CDR3 is CSARDPGEIYGYTF. The CDR3 DNA reads TGCAGTGCTAGAGACCCAGGGGAGATCTATGGCTACACCTTC.

This chain uses TRBV20-1 with TRBJ1-2, with unresolved D. The CDR3 runs to 13 residues. Germline lookup yields CDR1 DFQATT and CDR2 SNEGSKA (reference sequence). V lost 3 bases and J 4 bases, leaving 12 bases between the germline ends. The CDR3 protein is CSASKQAFYGYTF. CDR3 bases: TGCAGTGCTAGCAAGCAGGCTTTCTATGGCTACACCTTC.

The J gene is TRBJ1-1, the V gene TRBV25-1; 7 nucleotides agree with TRBD1. Germline assignment: CDR1 MGHDK and CDR2 SYGVNS. Trimming at V came to 6 bases and at J to 8 bases, leaving 6 bases not matched to a gene. The CDR3 has 12 residues. In nucleotides, the CDR3 is TGTGCCAGCAGGGGGGGGACAGAGGAAGCTTTCTTT. It codes for CASRGGTEEAFF.

The chain links TRBV29-1 to TRBJ1-2; 7 bases line up with TRBD1. The CDR3 totals 14 residues. Trimming at V came to 4 bases and at J to 4 bases, leaving 9 bases not matched to a gene. Germline V CDR1 and CDR2: SQVTM, ANQGSEA. CDR3 bases: TGCAGCGTTGTAAGGGACAGAGGGGTCTATGGCTACACCTTC. This encodes CSVVRDRGVYGYTF.

In this sample, this clonotype turned up a few times. The V call is TRBV7-2, the J call TRBJ1-2; D is unresolved. This CDR3 has 13 amino acids. The germline gives CDR1 SGHTA, CDR2 FQGNSA. V lost 1 base and J lost 7, with 10 bases in between. The CDR3 region is CASSLGQQVGYTF. Written as DNA, the CDR3 is TGTGCCAGCAGCTTAGGGCAGCAGGTTGGCTACACCTTC.

V gene TRBV4-1 combines with J gene TRBJ1-2, with unresolved D. Trimming shortened V by 0 bases and J by 5 bases, and 13 bases separated the two germline ends. The CDR3 extends over 15 amino acids. The germline CDR1 and CDR2 sequences are MGHRA and YSYEKL. The DNA of the CDR3 is TGCGCCAGCAGCCAAGATCGACCGGGATCGTATGGCTACACCTTC. It is translated as CASSQDRPGSYGYTF.

This clonotype has a handful of counts. This chain links TRBV24-1 with TRBJ1-2; TRBD1 aligns across 7 bases. Germline values: CDR1 KGHDR, CDR2 SFDVKD. J was trimmed by 8 bases and V by 3 bases; bases with no gene match: 2. This CDR3 is 12 amino acids long. In nucleotides, the CDR3 is TGTGCCACCAGTGATCCGACAGGGGGCTACACCTTC. Its protein product is CATSDPTGGYTF.

The chain employs TRBV25-1 and TRBJ1-1; possible D gene TRBD1, 5 bases. The CDR3 length is 13 residues. Germline CDR1 reads MGHDK; CDR2 reads SYGVNS. V dropped 2 bases and J dropped 4 bases, with 8 bases sitting between them. As DNA, the CDR3 is TGTGCCAGCAGTGAACCAGGGACCACTGAAGCTTTCTTT. It codes for CASSEPGTTEAFF.

The table lists this clonotype with a count of one. V is TRBV2 and J is TRBJ1-5; no reliable D call. In germline, CDR1 is SNHLY, CDR2 FYNNEI. The CDR3 contains 15 residues. The ends were cut back, 3 bases at V and 0 bases at J, with 9 bases in the middle. In nucleotides, the CDR3 is TGTGCCAGCAGTGAGGAGGGAGATAGCAATCAGCCCCAGCATTTT. This codes for CASSEEGDSNQPQHF.

The V call is TRBV20-1, the J call TRBJ1-1; D is unclear. CDR1 is DFQATT and CDR2 is SNEGSKA in the germline V gene (reference sequence). Trimming stripped 4 bases from V and 1 base from J, with 4 bases between. The CDR3 loop spans 11 amino acids. The CDR3 DNA reads TGCAGTGCTAAAGGGAACACTGAAGCTTTCTTT. Residues: CSAKGNTEAFF.

The chain employs TRBV20-1 and TRBJ2-5, with D possibly TRBD2 on 6 matching bases. The CDR3 is 15 residues long. The ends were cut back, 4 bases at V and 2 bases at J, with 17 bases in the middle. Germline V lookup: CDR1 DFQATT, CDR2 SNEGSKA (reference sequence). The CDR3 reads CSATIPGGEQETQYF. CDR3 DNA: TGCAGTGCTACCATTCCCGGCGGGGAGCAAGAGACCCAGTACTTC.

V usage is TRBV25-1 and J usage is TRBJ2-7, with D perhaps being TRBD1 or TRBD2 (5 bases each). CDR1 and CDR2 (germline): MGHDK, SYGVNS. V gave up 3 bases and J gave up 3 bases, with 15 bases separating them. The CDR3 has 15 amino acids. The DNA for the CDR3 is TGTGCCAGCAGTGATTTCGGGGCCCTCGGCTACGAGCAGTACTTC. The encoded protein is CASSDFGALGYEQYF.

In the case of this clonotype: Germline is not matched at one junction end, which may reflect a read error. The chain is built from TRBV19 and TRBJ1-6; TRBD1 matches 8 bases. CDR1 and CDR2 from the germline V gene are LNHDA and SQIVND (reference sequence). The CDR3 runs to 14 residues. CDR3 in amino acids: CASSRQGWNSPLHF. The CDR3 DNA reads as TGTGCCAGTAGTCGACAGGGGTGGAATTCACCTCTCCACTTT.

The chain combines TRBV2 with TRBJ2-1; the D gene is possibly TRBD2 (7 bases). The CDR3 is made up of 15 amino acids. Trimming stripped 5 bases from V and 4 bases from J, with 15 bases between. The V gene's germline CDR1 is SNHLY and CDR2 FYNNEI. The CDR3 is CASSLRGAEYNEQFF. The CDR3 nucleotides read TGTGCCAGCAGTCTACGGGGGGCGGAATACAATGAGCAGTTCTTC.

The chain has TRBV20-1 and TRBJ1-6, with a weak D call TRBD1 (6 bases). The CDR3 is 14 amino acids. Germline V gives CDR1 DFQATT, CDR2 SNEGSKA (reference sequence). V gave up 6 bases and J gave up 2 bases, with 11 bases separating them. The CDR3 nucleotides read TGCAGTGCCCTACAGGGACCCTATAATTCACCCCTCCACTTT. It encodes CSALQGPYNSPLHF.

The chain employs TRBV29-1 and TRBJ1-5, with TRBD1 matching 7 bases. CDR1 and CDR2 from the germline V gene are SQVTM and ANQGSEA. The trim removed 6 bases at V and 1 base at J, leaving 3 bases unmatched. The CDR3 loop spans 13 amino acids. Written as DNA, the CDR3 is TGCAGCGTACAACAGGGGAGCAATCAGCCCCAGCATTTT. This sequence encodes CSVQQGSNQPQHF.

This chain joins TRBV29-1 and TRBJ2-5; D is undetermined. The ends were cut back, 3 bases at V and 5 bases at J, with 7 bases in the middle. Looked up from germline, CDR1 is SQVTM and CDR2 is ANQGSEA. The CDR3 totals 11 residues. This CDR3 reads CSVEALETQYF. The DNA of the CDR3 is TGCAGCGTTGAGGCGTTGGAGACCCAGTACTTC.

V is TRBV5-1 and J is TRBJ2-3; D tentatively fits TRBD1 or TRBD2 (5 bases each). Germline V gene lookup returns CDR1 SGHRS and CDR2 YFSETQ. Trimming took off 1 base at V and 5 bases at J, with 11 bases between the two ends. The CDR3 runs to 14 residues. The CDR3 is CASSLTRAGDTQYF. As DNA, the CDR3 is TGCGCCAGCAGCTTGACCAGGGCGGGAGATACGCAGTATTTT.